This paragraph reports one T cell receptor beta chain. The sample comes from a study of technical replicates of blood from several donors. The data were produced by immunoSEQ multiplex PCR, yet TCRdb's version contains in-frame clones alone and is incomplete. The sample lists 55,000 to 75,000 clones, just over 90% occurring once. Losses at the gene ends were 2 bases for V and 4 bases for J; bases not matched to a gene: 2. The CDR3 totals 14 residues. Germline V gives CDR1 ENHRY, CDR2 SYGVKD. Sequenced: PBMCs. This sequence joins TRBV10-3 and TRBJ1-5; 7 positions agree with TRBD1. This TCR was sampled from a human donor in good health. Some clones in this sample may be carry-over from other donors' samples. CDR3 sequence reads: CAISEGTENQPQHF. The DNA for the CDR3 is TGTGCCATCAGTGAGGGGACAGAAAATCAGCCCCAGCATTTT.